The rows below give T cell receptor beta chains drawn from one sample of a study of T cells after yellow fever vaccination. TCRdb redid the calling of the 5' RACE reads with MiXCR, one entry per CDR3 protein. This table has fewer than 350,000 distinct CDR3 sequences, 8.7% appearing once. Sequenced material: PBMCs, taken on the day of the first yellow fever vaccination. The source is a man aged 18 to 29 who received the YFV17D yellow fever vaccine. Both conserved end residues are part of each CDR3. The order of the fields is D gene, J gene, V gene, clone size, CDR3 length, CDR3 protein, CDR3 DNA. The D gene is left open where the match is weak. Size is omitted from some rows. Given values are once, few, many or a class for expanded clones.

>-|TRBJ2-3|TRBV5-1|-|14
CASGTEGRTDTQYF
TGCGCCAGCGGAACGGAGGGCAGGACAGATACGCAGTATTTT
>TRBD2|TRBJ2-2|TRBV18|few|16
CASSPRTSGNTGELFF
TGTGCCAGCTCACCAAGGACTAGCGGGAACACCGGGGAGCTGTTTTTT
>-|TRBJ2-1|TRBV7-9|-|14
CASSLDNFGEEQFF
TGTGCCAGCAGCTTAGATAATTTTGGCGAAGAGCAGTTCTTC
>-|TRBJ2-7|TRBV20-1|few|13
CSARDLGPYEQYF
TGCAGTGCTAGAGATTTGGGACCCTACGAGCAGTACTTC
>TRBD1|TRBJ2-5|TRBV7-2|-|16
CASSLVDRGREETQYF
TGTGCCAGCAGCTTAGTGGACAGGGGGCGCGAGGAGACCCAGTACTTC
>-|TRBJ2-7|TRBV7-2|-|16
CASSLGGWADAYEQYF
TGTGCCAGCAGCTTAGGAGGTTGGGCCGACGCCTACGAGCAGTACTTC
>-|TRBJ2-3|TRBV20-1|few|11
CSAEGGPAQYF
TGCAGTGCTGAGGGAGGCCCAGCGCAGTATTTT
>TRBD2|TRBJ2-7|TRBV11-2|-|18
CASSTTILGAGGPNEQYF
TGTGCCAGCAGCACCACCATTCTGGGAGCGGGGGGGCCTAACGAGCAGTACTTC
>-|TRBJ2-5|TRBV5-6|many|18
CASSLARASRSGGETQYF
TGTGCCAGCAGCTTGGCCAGGGCATCACGGTCGGGTGGAGAGACCCAGTACTTC
>-|TRBJ1-2|TRBV5-4|few|16
CASRERSQGSFYGYTF
TGTGCCAGCAGAGAGAGGTCCCAGGGAAGTTTCTATGGCTACACCTTC
>TRBD2|TRBJ2-2|TRBV11-2|-|17
CASSLGASGANTGELFF
TGTGCCAGCAGCTTAGGAGCTAGCGGGGCAAACACCGGGGAGCTGTTTTTT